The 30 T cell receptor beta chains below were found in one sample sequenced in a study of blood T cells in healthy people across ages. For the second PCR, which ran for about 6 to 11 cycles, a sample-barcoded 5' primer and a J-beta primer mix were used. Each CDR3 protein is one row after TCRdb ran MiXCR on the 5' RACE reads. Among hundreds of thousands of distinct CDR3 sequences listed, around 24% were seen once. These records were also assigned to another study, of T cells of mothers and their children.

The sample comprised blood. These receptors all stem from a boy under 18 in good health.

The chain combines TRBV29-1 with TRBJ2-1; no firm D call. Germline V gives CDR1 SQVTM, CDR2 ANQGSEA. CDR3 length: 11 residues. The germline V and J ends were trimmed by 4 bases and 8 bases, with 9 bases remaining between them. CDR3 residues: CSVGSRDEQFF. Written as DNA, the CDR3 is TGCAGCGTTGGTTCAAGGGATGAGCAGTTCTTC.

The sample holds many counts of this clonotype. The chain recombines TRBV28 with TRBJ2-1, with a weak D call TRBD2 (7 bases). This CDR3 has 13 amino acids. The germline V gene has CDR1 MDHEN and CDR2 SYDVKM. With 3 bases removed from V and 8 bases from J, the gap between germline ends came to 11 bases. CDR3 nucleotide sequence: TGTGCCAGCAGTTTTGGCGGGGGCTATGAGCAGTTCTTC. It specifies CASSFGGGYEQFF.

This clonotype was seen a few times. This sequence joins TRBV28 and TRBJ2-3; 11 bases align to TRBD2. This CDR3 spans 17 amino acids. The J segment lost 2 bases and the V segment lost 5 bases, leaving 9 bases of the junction unmatched. Germline V gene data show CDR1 as MDHEN and CDR2 as SYDVKM. The CDR3 reads CASSHASGGLYTDTQYF. The DNA for the CDR3 is TGTGCCAGCAGTCACGCTAGCGGGGGGCTCTACACAGATACGCAGTATTTT.

This clonotype has more than one count but fewer than ten. CDR3 nucleotides: TGCAGTGCCGTGGGACAGATGAACACTGAAGCTTTCTTT. This sequence encodes CSAVGQMNTEAFF. The rearrangement links TRBV20-1 to TRBJ1-1; 7 nucleotides line up with TRBD1. The V gene end was trimmed by 6 bases and the J gene end by 0 bases; junction bases not matched to a gene: 4. Germline V gene lookup returns CDR1 DFQATT and CDR2 SNEGSKA (reference sequence). The CDR3 has 13 residues.

The chain has TRBV20-1 and TRBJ2-1; D is uncertain. CDR1 DFQATT and CDR2 SNEGSKA come from the germline V gene (reference sequence). The CDR3 totals 15 residues. Trimming shortened V by 3 bases and J by 4 bases, and 16 bases separated the two germline ends. CDR3 protein: CSARNVMKSYNEQFF. In nucleotides, the CDR3 is TGCAGTGCTAGGAATGTCATGAAATCTTACAATGAGCAGTTCTTC.

This clonotype was seen a few times. V gene TRBV7-2 combines with J gene TRBJ2-5; D is possibly TRBD1 (6 bases). The end of the DNA aligns better with TRBJ2-7, so the J call may be wrong. CDR1 is SGHTA and CDR2 is FQGNSA in the germline V gene. This CDR3 contains 14 residues. The CDR3 bases are TGTGCCAGCAGCTTGAGGACAGCCTCCTACGAGCAGTACTTC. This gives the protein CASSLRTASYEQYF.

Regarding this clonotype: Germline and junction disagree at one end, which may indicate a read error. The chain recombines TRBV10-3 with TRBJ2-5; 9 positions match TRBD2. The CDR3 has 14 amino acids. Germline V gives CDR1 ENHRY, CDR2 SYGVKD. Here the CDR3 reads CAFSELAGAETQYF. The CDR3 DNA is TGTGCCTTCAGTGAACTAGCGGGTGCAGAGACCCAGTACTTC.

This clonotype was counted once. The chain employs TRBV19 and TRBJ2-5; no reliable D call. This CDR3 has 13 amino acids. Germline V lookup: CDR1 LNHDA, CDR2 SQIVND (reference sequence). Trimming cost V 7 bases and J 3 bases, with 12 bases left between them. This CDR3 is CASTSRFEETQYF. In DNA form, the CDR3 reads TGTGCCAGTACATCCCGGTTCGAAGAGACCCAGTACTTC.

This chain links TRBV10-3 with TRBJ2-7; TRBD2 matches at 7 bases. Germline CDR1 reads ENHRY; CDR2 reads SYGVKD. The V and J ends lost 0 bases and 3 bases, in that order; junction bases with no gene match: 8. There are 16 residues in the CDR3. The CDR3 loop reads CAISESSWEGHYEQYF. The CDR3 DNA reads TGTGCCATCAGTGAGTCCTCCTGGGAGGGGCACTACGAGCAGTACTTC.

V and J are TRBV20-1 and TRBJ2-5, with 11 bases lining up with TRBD2. V shed 4 bases, J shed 2 bases, and the junction held 12 bases outside the gene matches. Germline V gene data show CDR1 as DFQATT and CDR2 as SNEGSKA (reference sequence). This CDR3 has 17 residues. CDR3 coding DNA: TGCAGTGCTAAAGATTATCTAGCGGGGGGCCTGCAAGAGACCCAGTACTTC. Its protein product is CSAKDYLAGGLQETQYF.

This chain connects TRBV7-9 to TRBJ1-4; no definite D call. Germline lookup yields CDR1 SEHNR and CDR2 FQNEAQ (reference sequence). V shed 2 bases and J shed 8 bases, with 6 bases lying between them. The CDR3 runs 12 residues. CDR3 sequence reads: CASSLRSEKLFF. The CDR3 DNA sequence: TGTGCCAGCAGCTTAAGGTCGGAAAAACTGTTTTTT.

V usage is TRBV28 and J usage is TRBJ2-5; weak D call: TRBD2 (7 bases). The germline V and J ends were trimmed by 4 bases and 4 bases, with 16 bases remaining between them. Germline CDR1 reads MDHEN; CDR2 reads SYDVKM. The CDR3 covers 15 residues. As DNA, the CDR3 is TGTGCCAGCAGTTCCCATCCCGGGGGGCGAGAGACCCAGTACTTC. Its protein is CASSSHPGGRETQYF.

V usage is TRBV5-1 and J usage is TRBJ2-5, with TRBD1 matching 9 bases. TRBJ2-1 explains the end of the DNA better; the J call may be wrong. The CDR3 consists of 14 residues. Germline V gene sequence: CDR1 SGHRS, CDR2 YFSETQ. The CDR3 coding sequence is TGCGCCAGCAGCTTACAGGGGGCTAGCGATGAGCAGTTCTTC. As protein: CASSLQGASDEQFF.

This clonotype came up a few times. J is TRBJ1-2 and V is TRBV4-3; 9 nucleotides line up with TRBD1. The V gene's germline CDR1 is LGHNA and CDR2 YSLEER. This CDR3 has 13 residues. V was pared by 3 bases and J by 8 bases, with 4 bases of the junction left unmatched. CDR3 DNA sequence: TGCGCCAGCAGCCACCGACAGGGGGAAGGCTACACCTTC. Residues: CASSHRQGEGYTF.

This clonotype was seen a few times. The V and J genes are TRBV7-2 and TRBJ1-1, with D possibly TRBD1 on 5 matching bases. Trimming removed 5 bases at V and 4 bases at J, with 17 bases between. CDR3 length: 15 residues. The V gene's germline CDR1 is SGHTA and CDR2 FQGNSA. The CDR3 is CASSPSGPGGTEAFF. As DNA, the CDR3 is TGTGCCAGCAGCCCTTCGGGACCGGGCGGCACTGAAGCTTTCTTT.

The chain carries TRBV12-3 or TRBV12-4 and TRBJ1-3; perhaps TRBD1 as D (6 bases). This CDR3 spans 18 amino acids. The V gene lost 5 bases and the J gene lost 0 bases, with 20 bases spanning the gap. CDR3 residues: CASSTGTILRVSGNTIYF. CDR3 in DNA: TGTGCCAGCAGTACCGGGACAATTCTCCGGGTCTCTGGAAACACCATATATTTT.

This clonotype was observed a handful of times. The gene calls are TRBV4-1 and TRBJ2-5, with TRBD2 matching 8 bases. The CDR3 sequence is 15 residues long. Germline V gene lookup returns CDR1 MGHRA and CDR2 YSYEKL. V trimming: 1 base; J trimming: 4 bases; junction bases outside the gene matches: 5. The CDR3 nucleotides read TGCGCCAGCAGCCAAGTTGGCGGGAGGATAGAGACCCAGTACTTC. It codes for CASSQVGGRIETQYF.

DNA of the CDR3: TGTGCCAGCAGCTCAACCCGGGGGAGGAGTGTCGAGCAGTACTTC. Protein: CASSSTRGRSVEQYF. The chain joins TRBV7-9 to TRBJ2-7, with D possibly matching TRBD2 (6 bases). The CDR3 has 15 amino acids. Per germline, CDR1 SEHNR and CDR2 FQNEAQ (reference sequence). Trimming took 4 bases from V and 6 from J, leaving 19 bases between them.

This clonotype was observed at least ten times. The rearrangement joins TRBV7-9 to TRBJ1-2, with D possibly matching TRBD1 (5 bases). The CDR3 spans 14 residues. The V gene lost 2 bases and the J gene lost 1 base, with 8 bases spanning the gap. Germline CDR1 SEHNR, CDR2 FQNEAQ (reference sequence). The CDR3 region has the DNA TGTGCCAGCAGCTTATCGGGGCTTAACTATGGCTACACCTTC. Amino acids: CASSLSGLNYGYTF. Full variable domain (missing parts from reference TRBV7-9 and TRBJ1-2): DTGVSQNPRHKITKRGQNVTFRCDPISEHNRLYWYRQTLGQGPEFLTYFQNEAQLEKSRLLSDRFSAERPKGSFSTLEIQRTEQGDSAMYLCASSLSGLNYGYTFGSGTRLTVV.

This clonotype was counted many times. Here the CDR3 DNA reads TGTGCCAGCGGTCCTATCCCCCAGCATTTT. The encoded protein is CASGPIPQHF. The rearrangement links TRBV6-2 or TRBV6-3 to TRBJ1-5; D not certain. CDR1 and CDR2 (germline): MNHEY, SVGEGT. Trimming took 8 bases from V and 10 from J, leaving 9 bases between them. The CDR3 has 10 residues.

The chain has TRBV18 and TRBJ2-5, with TRBD1 identical over 7 bases. The ends lost 5 bases at V and 5 bases at J; junction bases unmatched: 8. Germline V gene data show CDR1 as KGHSH and CDR2 as LQKENI. The CDR3 covers 14 residues. DNA of the CDR3: TGTGCCAGCTCAGCTACAGGGGTACAGGAGACCCAGTACTTC. It codes for CASSATGVQETQYF.

This clonotype was picked up a small number of times. The V gene is TRBV4-3, the J gene TRBJ2-5; 10 nucleotides align to TRBD1. The better agreement between TRBJ2-1 and the DNA end casts doubt on the J call. CDR3 length equals 16 residues. From germline, CDR1 is LGHNA and CDR2 YSLEER. The DNA for the CDR3 is TGCGCCAGCAGCCGGCCCAGACAGGGGGCGGGCAATGAGCAGTTCTTC. The encoded protein is CASSRPRQGAGNEQFF.

This clonotype was observed a few times. V gene TRBV9 combines with J gene TRBJ2-1, with 8 bases that match TRBD2. Germline V gene sequence: CDR1 SGDLS, CDR2 YYNGEE. Unmatched junction bases numbered 3, after V lost 3 bases and J lost 7 bases. CDR3 length equals 13 residues. The CDR3 nucleotides read TGTGCCAGCAGCGGGATAGCGGGGAATGAGCAGTTCTTC. Encoded protein: CASSGIAGNEQFF. Based on the CDR3 plus reference TRBV9 and TRBJ2-1, the full variable domain is DSGVTQTPKHLITATGQRVTLRCSPRSGDLSVYWYQQSLDQGLQFLIQYYNGEERAKGNILERFSAQQFPDLHSELNLSSLELGDSALYFCASSGIAGNEQFFGPGTRLTVL.

J is TRBJ1-2 and V is TRBV10-1; 7 positions agree with TRBD1. The CDR3 is made up of 16 amino acids. Per germline, CDR1 WNHNN and CDR2 SYGVQD (reference sequence). V lost 1 base to trimming and J lost 6 bases; unmatched junction nucleotides: 11. CDR3: CASSEWRQGGMDGYTF. The DNA of the CDR3 is TGCGCCAGCAGTGAGTGGAGGCAGGGGGGAATGGATGGCTACACCTTC.

This sequence joins TRBV27 and TRBJ2-5; 13 bases are shared with TRBD2. The DNA end lines up better with TRBJ2-7; the J call may be wrong. The CDR3 is 16 residues long. CDR1 MNHEY and CDR2 SMNVEV come from the germline V gene (reference sequence). CDR3 residues: CASSLGTSGAEYEQYF. CDR3 sequence (DNA): TGTGCCAGCAGCTTGGGGACTAGCGGGGCGGAGTACGAGCAGTACTTC.

Worth noting for this clonotype: At one end, the junction sequence differs from germline, possibly due to a read error. The chain combines TRBV27 with TRBJ2-5, with 8 bases lining up with TRBD2. The CDR3 covers 13 residues. In germline, CDR1 is MNHEY, CDR2 SMNVEV (reference sequence). Written as DNA, the CDR3 is TGTGCCGGCAGTTTACTAGCGGCAGAGACCCAGTACTTC. Protein product: CAGSLLAAETQYF.

CDR3 loop: CATRPGAFTDTQYF. As DNA, the CDR3 is TGTGCCACCCGACCCGGAGCATTCACAGATACGCAGTATTTT. The chain links TRBV27 to TRBJ2-3; D is ambiguous. Trimming shortened V by 10 bases and J by 2 bases, and 16 bases separated the two germline ends. The V gene's germline CDR1 is MNHEY and CDR2 SMNVEV (reference sequence). The CDR3 sequence is 14 residues long.

There are a few counts of this clonotype. A junction end diverges from the germline sequence, so it may reflect a read error. The rearrangement links TRBV27 to TRBJ2-5; 8 positions agree with TRBD1. Germline V lookup: CDR1 MNHEY, CDR2 SMNVEV (reference sequence). The CDR3 is 15 residues long. In DNA, the CDR3 is TGTGCCGGCAGTCGGGGGACAGGTAAACAAGAGACCAAGTACTTC. It translates to CAGSRGTGKQETKYF.

V is TRBV29-1 and J is TRBJ1-1, with D uncertain. The CDR3 has 10 amino acids. Germline V gives CDR1 SQVTM, CDR2 ANQGSEA. Trimming pared 7 bases from V and 5 bases from J, leaving 8 bases between. The CDR3 sequence is CSARRTEAFF. DNA for the CDR3: TGCAGCGCCCGGAGGACTGAAGCTTTCTTT.

This clonotype came up a few times. One junction end does not reproduce the germline sequence, and a read error may be involved. The rearrangement joins TRBV24-1 to TRBJ2-5; perhaps TRBD2 as D (6 bases). This CDR3 is 14 amino acids long. The V gene's germline CDR1 is KGHDR and CDR2 SFDVKD. The CDR3: CASSVGGNQETQYF. The CDR3 bases are TGTGCCTCCAGTGTTGGCGGGAACCAAGAGACCCAGTACTTC.